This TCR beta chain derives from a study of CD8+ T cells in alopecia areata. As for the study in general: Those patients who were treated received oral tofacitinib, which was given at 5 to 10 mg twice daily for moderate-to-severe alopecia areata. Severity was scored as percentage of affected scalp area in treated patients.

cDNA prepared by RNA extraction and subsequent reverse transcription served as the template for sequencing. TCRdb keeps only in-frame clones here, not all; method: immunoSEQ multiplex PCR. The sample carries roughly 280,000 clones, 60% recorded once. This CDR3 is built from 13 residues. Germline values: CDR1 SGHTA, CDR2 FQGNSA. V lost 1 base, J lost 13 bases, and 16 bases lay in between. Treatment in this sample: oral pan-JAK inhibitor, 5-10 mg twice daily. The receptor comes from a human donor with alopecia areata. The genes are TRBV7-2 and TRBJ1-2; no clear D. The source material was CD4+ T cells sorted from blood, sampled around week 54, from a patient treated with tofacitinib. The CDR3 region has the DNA TGTGCCAGCAGCTTAGATAAGCCCGGGGTTCTCACCTTC. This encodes CASSLDKPGVLTF.